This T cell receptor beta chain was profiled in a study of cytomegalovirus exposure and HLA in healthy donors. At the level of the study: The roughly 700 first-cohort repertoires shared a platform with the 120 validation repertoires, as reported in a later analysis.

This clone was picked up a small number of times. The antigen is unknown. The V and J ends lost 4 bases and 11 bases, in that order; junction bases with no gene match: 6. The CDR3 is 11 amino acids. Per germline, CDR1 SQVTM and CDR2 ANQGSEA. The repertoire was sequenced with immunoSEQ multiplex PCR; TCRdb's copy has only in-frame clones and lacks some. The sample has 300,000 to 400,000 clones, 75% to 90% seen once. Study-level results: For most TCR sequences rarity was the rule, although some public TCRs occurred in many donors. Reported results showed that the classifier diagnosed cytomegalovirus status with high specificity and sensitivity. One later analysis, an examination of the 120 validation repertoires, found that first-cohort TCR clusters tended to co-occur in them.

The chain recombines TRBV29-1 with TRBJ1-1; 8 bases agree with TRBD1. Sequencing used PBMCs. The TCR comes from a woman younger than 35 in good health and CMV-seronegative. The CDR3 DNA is TGCAGCGTTGGAGGACAGGGAAGTGCTTTCTTT. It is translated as CSVGGQGSAFF.